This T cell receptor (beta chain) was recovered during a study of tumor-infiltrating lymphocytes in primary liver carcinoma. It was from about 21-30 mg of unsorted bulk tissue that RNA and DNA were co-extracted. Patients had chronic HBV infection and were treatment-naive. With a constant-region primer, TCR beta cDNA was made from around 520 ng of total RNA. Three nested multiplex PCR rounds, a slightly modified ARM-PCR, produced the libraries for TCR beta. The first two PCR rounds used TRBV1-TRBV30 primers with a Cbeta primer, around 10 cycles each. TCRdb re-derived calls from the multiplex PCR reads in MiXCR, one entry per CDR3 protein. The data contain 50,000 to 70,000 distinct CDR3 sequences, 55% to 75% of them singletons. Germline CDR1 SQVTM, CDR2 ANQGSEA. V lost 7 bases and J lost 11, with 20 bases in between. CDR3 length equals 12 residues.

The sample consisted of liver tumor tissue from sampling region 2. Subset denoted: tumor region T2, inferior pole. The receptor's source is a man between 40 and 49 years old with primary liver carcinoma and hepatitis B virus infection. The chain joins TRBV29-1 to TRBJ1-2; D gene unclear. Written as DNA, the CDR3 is TGCAGCGCTAGAGTCAACTACGCTGGTTACACCTTC. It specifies CSARVNYAGYTF.